This T cell receptor (beta chain) originates from a study of tumor and adjacent non-tumor tissue in lung cancer. About the research overall: Samples averaged about 4.17 million productive TCRbeta reads each.

Trimming shortened V by 4 bases and J by 5 bases, and 11 bases separated the two germline ends. The length of the CDR3 is 14 residues. Study observations and caveats: Shorter survival was associated with higher TCR diversity in tumors. Top 100 clones took a larger repertoire share in normal lung. TCR diversity was significantly greater in tumor than normal lung tissue.

RNA was extracted from bulk tissue without any cell sorting. Note on this clonotype: Its antigen remains unknown.

A modified ARM-PCR protocol with three rounds of nested PCR amplified TCRbeta. TCRdb itself ran the multiplex PCR reads through MiXCR, one entry per CDR3 protein. This sample has 76,000 or so distinct CDR3 sequences, with roughly 75% found just once. The sample taken for sequencing was lung tumor tissue. The V and J genes are TRBV12-3 or TRBV12-4 and TRBJ2-2; D is unclear. The receptor's source is a woman in her 70s with non-small cell lung cancer. As DNA, the CDR3 is TGTGCCAGCAGTTGGACCGCAGGAACCGGGGAGCTGTTTTTT. It translates to CASSWTAGTGELFF.